These 32 T cell receptor beta chains came from one sample sequenced in a study of blood T cell repertoires in COVID-19. Sequencing used immunoSEQ multiplex PCR; TCRdb keeps in-frame clones, though not all of them. The top ten clones hold about 4% of a sample with 200,000 to 250,000 clones, roughly 85% of them seen once. Sample: PBMCs or T cells enriched from blood (not recorded which). All receptors come from a woman aged 40 to 50 with acute COVID-19.

The rearrangement joins TRBV19 to TRBJ1-5; no clear D gene. Germline V gene data show CDR1 as LNHDA and CDR2 as SQIVND (reference sequence). V was trimmed by 3 bases and J by 13 bases, leaving 13 bases between them. The CDR3 runs 12 residues. In DNA form, the CDR3 reads TGTGCCAGTAGTATCGGGGATCGTCTGCAGCATTTT. Amino acid sequence: CASSIGDRLQHF.

The chain links TRBV19 to TRBJ2-6; tentatively, D is TRBD1 (6 bases). Trimming took off 1 base at V and 2 bases at J, with 12 bases between the two ends. CDR1 and CDR2 (germline): LNHDA, SQIVND (reference sequence). The length of the CDR3 is 17 residues. The CDR3 DNA follows: TGTGCCAGTAGTATAGCAAGGACAGTCGCTGGGGCCAACGTCCTGACTTTC. Translated, it gives CASSIARTVAGANVLTF.

The rearrangement uses TRBV6-5 and TRBJ1-1, with D perhaps matching TRBD1 (6 bases). The CDR3 runs 13 residues. Trimming cost V 8 bases and J 0 bases, with 10 bases left between them. CDR1 MNHEY and CDR2 SVGAGI come from the germline V gene. CDR3 sequence: CASRQAMNTEAFF. Here the CDR3 DNA reads TGTGCCAGCCGACAGGCTATGAACACTGAAGCTTTCTTT.

J is TRBJ2-1 and V is TRBV11-2, with 12 bases lining up with TRBD2. CDR1 is SGHAT and CDR2 is FQNNGV in the germline V gene. This CDR3 is 17 amino acids long. With V trimmed by 3 bases and J by 7 bases, 10 bases remained unmatched. CDR3 in DNA: TGTGCCAGCAGCTTTGGGAGACTAGCGGGGGCCCTAAATGAGCAGTTCTTC. Translating gives CASSFGRLAGALNEQFF.

In its sample, this clone was seen once. The chain uses TRBV4-2 and TRBJ1-5; no definite D call. CDR1 and CDR2 (germline): LGHNA, YNFKEQ. This CDR3 is 13 amino acids long. Trimming shortened V by 8 bases and J by 3 bases, and 11 bases separated the two germline ends. The CDR3: CASAPEANQPQHF. The CDR3 DNA reads as TGTGCCAGCGCCCCAGAGGCCAATCAGCCCCAGCATTTT.

The chain couples TRBV24-1 to TRBJ1-1; TRBD1 matches at 7 bases. Germline trimming cut 4 bases from V and 1 base from J; bases unmatched to any gene: 8. Germline V lookup: CDR1 KGHDR, CDR2 SFDVKD. CDR3 size: 16 residues. The CDR3, as DNA: TGTGCCACCAGTGACCCCAGACAGGGACCGAACACTGAAGCTTTCTTT. It codes for CATSDPRQGPNTEAFF.

The rearrangement joins TRBV27 to TRBJ1-2, with 8 bases identical to TRBD1. Germline lookup yields CDR1 MNHEY and CDR2 SMNVEV (reference sequence). V trimming: 3 bases; J trimming: 0 bases; junction bases outside the gene matches: 12. The length of the CDR3 is 18 residues. This CDR3 reads CASSFFGTGRLANYGYTF. Here the CDR3 DNA reads TGTGCCAGCAGTTTTTTCGGGACAGGCAGACTGGCTAACTATGGCTACACCTTC.

The V gene is TRBV25-1, the J gene TRBJ1-4, with 7 bases identical to TRBD1. The CDR3 is 13 amino acids. Losses at the gene ends were 6 bases for V and 7 bases for J; bases not matched to a gene: 5. Per the germline V gene, CDR1 is MGHDK and CDR2 is SYGVNS. The CDR3 protein is CASRDREREKLFF. CDR3 sequence (DNA): TGTGCCAGCAGAGACAGGGAGCGTGAAAAACTGTTTTTT.

V is TRBV6-2 or TRBV6-3 and J is TRBJ2-2, with 9 bases that match TRBD1. The CDR3 is 14 amino acids. V lost 5 bases, J lost 7 bases, and 5 bases stayed unmatched. Germline lookup yields CDR1 MNHEY and CDR2 SVGEGT. Here the CDR3 reads CASSAWDRDGELFF. Here the CDR3 DNA reads TGTGCCAGCAGTGCCTGGGACAGGGACGGGGAGCTGTTTTTT.

This chain links TRBV2 with TRBJ2-2, with TRBD1 matching 7 bases. The CDR3 is made up of 15 amino acids. The V gene's germline CDR1 is SNHLY and CDR2 FYNNEI. The J segment lost 2 bases and the V segment lost 6 bases, leaving 6 bases of the junction unmatched. CDR3 coding DNA: TGTGCCAGCAGGAAACAGGGGCCAAACACCGGGGAGCTGTTTTTT. This translates into CASRKQGPNTGELFF.

The chain joins TRBV6-8 to TRBJ2-3, with D possibly TRBD1 on 6 matching bases. The CDR3 sequence is 12 residues long. The V end was cut by 5 bases, the J end by 6 bases, with 9 bases between. Per the germline V gene, CDR1 is MNHGY and CDR2 is SAAAGT. CDR3 amino acids: CASSQGMDTQYF. For the CDR3, the DNA is TGTGCCAGCAGTCAGGGGATGGATACGCAGTATTTT.

This clone was picked up one time. The chain employs TRBV19 and TRBJ1-1; D remains ambiguous. Trimming took 10 bases from V and 6 from J, leaving 12 bases between them. Germline CDR1 and CDR2: LNHDA and SQIVND (reference sequence). The CDR3 covers 11 residues. This CDR3 reads CATGGGPEAFF. CDR3 in DNA: TGTGCCACTGGAGGTGGCCCTGAAGCTTTCTTT. Full variable domain (remainder filled in from reference TRBV19 and TRBJ1-1): DGGITQSPKYLFRKEGQNVTLSCEQNLNHDAMYWYRQDPGQGLRLIYYSQIVNDFQKGDIAEGYSVSREKKESFPLTVTSAQKNPTAFYLCATGGGPEAFFGQGTRLTVV.

The V gene is TRBV7-9, the J gene TRBJ2-7; D gene unclear. This CDR3 has 16 amino acids. V lost 0 bases and J lost 3, with 15 bases in between. From germline, CDR1 is SEHNR and CDR2 FQNEAQ (reference sequence). CDR3: CASSLATSRILYEQYF. CDR3 in DNA: TGTGCCAGCAGCTTAGCGACTTCCCGGATCCTCTACGAGCAGTACTTC.

This sequence joins TRBV10-1 and TRBJ1-2; D not certain. The CDR3 length is 13 residues. V was pared by 0 bases and J by 6 bases, with 8 bases between. The germline V gene encodes CDR1 WNHNN and CDR2 SYGVQD (reference sequence). The CDR3, as DNA: TGCGCCAGCAGTGAGTCCGGAGAGCATGGCTACACCTTC. It codes for CASSESGEHGYTF.

This chain links TRBV29-1 with TRBJ1-1; 7 bases fit TRBD1. There are 15 residues in the CDR3. Germline trimming cut 5 bases from V and 1 base from J; bases unmatched to any gene: 10. Germline V lookup: CDR1 SQVTM, CDR2 ANQGSEA. CDR3: CSVFNSGQSNTEAFF. CDR3 DNA sequence: TGCAGCGTTTTCAACTCGGGACAGTCGAACACTGAAGCTTTCTTT.

This clone was recorded a few times. The chain links TRBV11-1 to TRBJ1-4; D gene ambiguous. Trimming removed 4 bases from V and 8 bases from J, with 11 bases in between. This CDR3 comprises 13 residues. CDR1 and CDR2 (germline): SGHAT, FQDESV (reference sequence). The CDR3 nucleotides are TGTGCCAGCAGCTATGACACTTCGGAAAAACTGTTTTTT. It codes for CASSYDTSEKLFF.

The chain recombines TRBV6-5 with TRBJ1-1, with a tentative D call TRBD1 (6 bases). The CDR3 extends over 15 amino acids. The germline gives CDR1 MNHEY, CDR2 SVGAGI. Trimming cost V 6 bases and J 2 bases, with 16 bases left between them. CDR3 amino acids: CASSRNGQINTEAFF. CDR3 coding DNA: TGTGCCAGCAGCAGGAACGGACAGATTAACACTGAAGCTTTCTTT.

In nucleotides, the CDR3 is TGTGCCAGCAGCGTAGATGGGGCGGGGGCTAGAAGCTCGCCCCTCCACTTT. Its translation: CASSVDGAGARSSPLHF. V and J are TRBV9 and TRBJ1-6, with a tentative D call TRBD1 (6 bases). The CDR3 is 17 amino acids. CDR1 and CDR2 from the germline V gene are SGDLS and YYNGEE. V gave up 0 bases and J gave up 13 bases, with 23 bases separating them.

The chain carries TRBV19 and TRBJ2-7; 10 bases map to TRBD2. The length of the CDR3 is 16 residues. The V and J ends lost 5 bases and 1 base, in that order; junction bases with no gene match: 8. In germline, CDR1 is LNHDA, CDR2 SQIVND (reference sequence). The CDR3 DNA sequence: TGTGCCAGTAGTCCCATCGGGACTAGCGTTTCCTACGAGCAGTACTTC. Amino acids: CASSPIGTSVSYEQYF.

V usage is TRBV9 and J usage is TRBJ2-1; D is perhaps TRBD1 (6 bases). Trimming pared 0 bases from V and 4 bases from J, leaving 11 bases between. This CDR3 comprises 15 residues. Germline V CDR1 and CDR2: SGDLS, YYNGEE. CDR3 in amino acids: CASSVGGGTYNEQFF. For the CDR3, the DNA is TGTGCCAGCAGCGTAGGAGGGGGAACTTACAATGAGCAGTTCTTC. Looking up the rest from reference TRBV9 and TRBJ2-1 gives the full variable domain: DSGVTQTPKHLITATGQRVTLRCSPRSGDLSVYWYQQSLDQGLQFLIQYYNGEERAKGNILERFSAQQFPDLHSELNLSSLELGDSALYFCASSVGGGTYNEQFFGPGTRLTVL.

This rearrangement joins TRBV10-3 to TRBJ2-3, with 7 bases fitting TRBD1. Germline CDR1 is ENHRY and CDR2 is SYGVKD. This CDR3 is 14 amino acids long. J lost 2 bases, V lost 4 bases, and 3 bases had no gene match. CDR3 sequence reads: CAISVTGPTDTQYF. CDR3 coding DNA: TGTGCCATCAGTGTGACAGGGCCCACAGATACGCAGTATTTT.

In this sample, this clone turned up a few times. The chain couples TRBV7-3 to TRBJ2-5; D may be TRBD2 (5 bases). The CDR3 totals 15 residues. Germline V gene data show CDR1 as SGHTA and CDR2 as FQGTGA. V was pared by 5 bases and J by 1 base, with 14 bases between. The CDR3: CASSAEPGSQETQYF. In DNA, the CDR3 is TGTGCCAGCAGCGCAGAGCCGGGATCCCAAGAGACCCAGTACTTC.

The chain combines TRBV5-6 with TRBJ1-4; no reliable D call. There are 15 residues in the CDR3. Germline CDR1 is SGHDT and CDR2 is YYEEEE. Trimming shortened V by 4 bases and J by 8 bases, and 18 bases separated the two germline ends. The CDR3 nucleotides are TGTGCCAGCAGCCCGAGAGGGATCTACTTCGAAAAACTGTTTTTT. Its translation is CASSPRGIYFEKLFF.

V usage is TRBV13 and J usage is TRBJ2-7, with a tentative D call TRBD1 (6 bases). Between the trimmed V and J ends, which lost 5 bases and 3 bases, there was a span of 20 bases. The CDR3 runs to 16 residues. Germline lookup yields CDR1 PRHDT and CDR2 FYEKMQ (reference sequence). CDR3 residues: CASSPIPGQSSYEQYF. The CDR3 nucleotides read TGTGCCAGCAGCCCCATCCCGGGACAAAGTAGCTACGAGCAGTACTTC.

DNA of the CDR3: TGTGCCAGCAGGCCGGGACAGGGGTCACCCCTCCACTTT. Encoded protein: CASRPGQGSPLHF. J is TRBJ1-6 and V is TRBV6-5, with 10 bases aligning to TRBD1. V was clipped by 6 bases and J by 10 bases; unmatched bases: 3. This CDR3 region has 13 residues. Per the germline V gene, CDR1 is MNHEY and CDR2 is SVGAGI.

The chain recombines TRBV11-2 with TRBJ1-1, with no clear D. The CDR3 consists of 14 residues. V was pared by 2 bases and J by 4 bases, with 11 bases between. Germline V lookup: CDR1 SGHAT, CDR2 FQNNGV. In DNA form, the CDR3 reads TGTGCCAGCAGCTTACGAGGTTCGAGCACTGAAGCTTTCTTT. The encoded protein is CASSLRGSSTEAFF.

The gene calls are TRBV19 and TRBJ1-5; 7 bases agree with TRBD1. The length of the CDR3 is 16 residues. The germline gives CDR1 LNHDA, CDR2 SQIVND (reference sequence). V shed 6 bases, J shed 9 bases, and the junction held 17 bases outside the gene matches. The CDR3 reads CASSQIRDSSPRPQHF. The CDR3 DNA sequence: TGTGCCAGTAGCCAGATCAGGGACAGCTCCCCGAGGCCCCAGCATTTT.

The chain carries TRBV7-2 and TRBJ2-3, with 7 bases that match TRBD1. The germline V gene encodes CDR1 SGHTA and CDR2 FQGNSA. The CDR3 extends over 17 amino acids. The V and J ends lost 5 bases and 0 bases, in that order; junction bases with no gene match: 11. The CDR3 DNA sequence: TGTGCCAGCAGCCCAAGGAGAGGACAGGCCAGCACAGATACGCAGTATTTT. This codes for CASSPRRGQASTDTQYF.

This chain links TRBV5-1 with TRBJ2-7; TRBD2 matches at 10 bases. Germline lookup yields CDR1 SGHRS and CDR2 YFSETQ. The V gene end was trimmed by 0 bases and the J gene end by 3 bases; junction bases not matched to a gene: 3. The CDR3 covers 15 residues. For the CDR3, the DNA is TGCGCCAGCAGCTTGGGAGTAGCGGGGGGCTACGAGCAGTACGTC. It yields the protein CASSLGVAGGYEQYV.

CDR3 coding DNA: TGCAGCGTTCCCACAAACACCGGGGAGCTGTTTTTT. It translates to CSVPTNTGELFF. This rearrangement joins TRBV29-1 to TRBJ2-2, with D uncertain. CDR3 length: 12 amino acids. Germline V gives CDR1 SQVTM, CDR2 ANQGSEA. Trimming pared 5 bases from V and 2 bases from J, leaving 6 bases between.

In DNA, the CDR3 is TGTGCCAGCAGCCCGGAGCCCGGGACAGATGAAAAACTGTTTTTT. Residues: CASSPEPGTDEKLFF. This chain uses TRBV7-9 with TRBJ1-4; 7 bases are a match to TRBD1. V shed 5 bases, J shed 6 bases, and the junction held 9 bases outside the gene matches. The CDR3 spans 15 residues. CDR1 and CDR2 (germline): SEHNR, FQNEAQ (reference sequence).

The V gene is TRBV5-1, the J gene TRBJ1-2, with 7 bases aligning to TRBD1. The germline CDR1 and CDR2 sequences are SGHRS and YFSETQ. Germline trimming cut 0 bases from V and 2 bases from J; bases unmatched to any gene: 4. The CDR3 is made up of 15 amino acids. The CDR3 DNA follows: TGCGCCAGCAGCTTGGGAGGGGGCACGAACTATGGCTACACCTTC. Translated, it gives CASSLGGGTNYGYTF.